These T cell receptor beta chains were read from a single sample in a study of shared clonotypes between healthy human individuals. The data were produced by immunoSEQ multiplex PCR, yet TCRdb's version contains in-frame clones alone and is incomplete. The sample consists of 1 million to 1.3 million clones, approximately 78% of them appearing once. The sequenced sample was memory CD4+ T cells from PBMCs. The receptors originated from a man between 18 and 29 years old in good health. Some clones in this sample may be carry-over from other donors' samples. The CDR3 runs from the conserved cysteine through the conserved F or W. A D gene is named only where the DNA matches it firmly. For some rows the clone size is stated as once, few or many, or as a class when expanded; others skip it.

j_call: TRBJ1-1; d_call: NA; v_call: TRBV7-9; clone_size: NA; cdr3_aa: CASSLGQLNTEAFF; cdr3_nt: TGTGCCAGCAGCTTAGGACAGTTGAACACTGAAGCTTTCTTT
j_call: TRBJ1-1; d_call: NA; v_call: TRBV18; clone_size: few; cdr3_aa: CASSLDRNTEAFF; cdr3_nt: TGTGCCAGCTCACTCGACAGGAACACTGAAGCTTTCTTT
j_call: TRBJ2-2; d_call: TRBD1; v_call: TRBV7-3; clone_size: NA; cdr3_aa: CASSHGQGSRTGELFF; cdr3_nt: TGTGCCAGCAGCCATGGACAGGGAAGTCGCACCGGGGAGCTGTTTTTT
j_call: TRBJ1-1; d_call: NA; v_call: TRBV9; clone_size: NA; cdr3_aa: CASSVAGGAGRDTEAFF; cdr3_nt: TGTGCCAGCAGCGTAGCGGGAGGGGCAGGGAGGGACACTGAAGCTTTCTTT
j_call: TRBJ2-2; d_call: NA; v_call: TRBV9; clone_size: NA; cdr3_aa: CASSVDLPRTANTGELFF; cdr3_nt: TGTGCCAGCAGCGTAGACTTACCCCGGACAGCGAACACCGGGGAGCTGTTTTTT
j_call: TRBJ2-2; d_call: NA; v_call: TRBV11-3; clone_size: NA; cdr3_aa: CASSANRAGELFF; cdr3_nt: TGTGCCAGCAGCGCAAACAGGGCCGGGGAGCTGTTTTTT
j_call: TRBJ2-7; d_call: NA; v_call: TRBV6-5; clone_size: NA; cdr3_aa: CASSYSDGPYEQYF; cdr3_nt: TGTGCCAGCAGTTATAGTGATGGGCCCTACGAGCAGTACTTC
j_call: TRBJ2-5; d_call: TRBD1; v_call: TRBV7-2; clone_size: NA; cdr3_aa: CASSRLGTAQETQYF; cdr3_nt: TGTGCCAGCAGCCGCCTGGGGACAGCACAAGAGACCCAGTACTTC
j_call: TRBJ1-1; d_call: NA; v_call: TRBV6-6; clone_size: NA; cdr3_aa: CASSFPTGRLNTEAFF; cdr3_nt: TGTGCCAGCAGTTTCCCCACGGGACGTCTGAACACTGAAGCTTTCTTT
j_call: TRBJ2-7; d_call: NA; v_call: TRBV12-2; clone_size: NA; cdr3_aa: CASRLRDIYEQYF; cdr3_nt: TGTGCAAGTCGCTTAAGAGACATCTACGAGCAGTACTTC
j_call: TRBJ2-2; d_call: NA; v_call: TRBV7-3; clone_size: NA; cdr3_aa: CASSRGPNTGELFF; cdr3_nt: TGTGCCAGCAGCCGCGGACCCAACACCGGGGAGCTGTTTTTT
j_call: TRBJ2-7; d_call: TRBD2; v_call: TRBV5-4; clone_size: NA; cdr3_aa: CASSYGTSGTYEQYF; cdr3_nt: TGTGCCAGCAGCTACGGGACTAGCGGGACATACGAGCAGTACTTC
j_call: TRBJ1-5; d_call: NA; v_call: TRBV19; clone_size: NA; cdr3_aa: CASSIGDQPQHF; cdr3_nt: TGTGCCAGTAGTATAGGGGATCAGCCCCAGCATTTT
j_call: TRBJ1-1; d_call: NA; v_call: TRBV14; clone_size: NA; cdr3_aa: CASSPAARRNTEAFF; cdr3_nt: TGTGCCAGCAGCCCTGCGGCCCGGCGGAACACTGAAGCTTTCTTT
j_call: TRBJ2-7; d_call: NA; v_call: TRBV6-1; clone_size: NA; cdr3_aa: CASSGGFLYEQYF; cdr3_nt: TGTGCCAGCAGTGGCGGCTTTCTCTACGAGCAGTACTTC
j_call: TRBJ1-1; d_call: NA; v_call: TRBV6-1; clone_size: once; cdr3_aa: CASSESRYRTPNTEAFF; cdr3_nt: TGTGCCAGCAGTGAATCGCGGTACCGGACGCCGAACACTGAAGCTTTCTTT
j_call: TRBJ2-2; d_call: TRBD2; v_call: TRBV5-1; clone_size: NA; cdr3_aa: CASSGLAGGRTGELFF; cdr3_nt: TGCGCCAGCAGCGGACTAGCGGGAGGGCGGACCGGGGAGCTGTTTTTT
j_call: TRBJ1-5; d_call: NA; v_call: TRBV30; clone_size: few; cdr3_aa: CAWGLTDSPQHF; cdr3_nt: TGTGCCTGGGGCTTGACGGATTCGCCCCAGCATTTT
j_call: TRBJ2-7; d_call: TRBD2; v_call: TRBV28; clone_size: NA; cdr3_aa: CASSLSLGGGSYEQYF; cdr3_nt: TGTGCCAGCAGTTTAAGTCTCGGCGGGGGCTCCTACGAGCAGTACTTC
j_call: TRBJ1-1; d_call: TRBD1; v_call: TRBV11-2; clone_size: NA; cdr3_aa: CASSRQGANTEAFF; cdr3_nt: TGTGCCAGCAGTCGACAGGGGGCGAACACTGAAGCTTTCTTT
j_call: TRBJ2-7; d_call: NA; v_call: TRBV6-5; clone_size: NA; cdr3_aa: CASAGAPLDEQYF; cdr3_nt: TGTGCCAGCGCAGGTGCCCCGTTGGACGAGCAGTACTTC
j_call: TRBJ2-5; d_call: TRBD2; v_call: TRBV5-5; clone_size: NA; cdr3_aa: CASSFAGGQQETQYF; cdr3_nt: TGTGCCAGCAGCTTCGCGGGAGGGCAACAAGAGACCCAGTACTTC
j_call: TRBJ2-2; d_call: TRBD2; v_call: TRBV11-2; clone_size: NA; cdr3_aa: CASSFLAGGNTGELFF; cdr3_nt: TGTGCCAGCAGCTTCCTAGCGGGAGGGAACACCGGGGAGCTGTTTTTT
j_call: TRBJ2-3; d_call: NA; v_call: TRBV7-2; clone_size: once; cdr3_aa: CASSLAMAANADTQYF; cdr3_nt: TGTGCCAGCAGCTTAGCGATGGCAGCTAATGCAGATACGCAGTATTTT
j_call: TRBJ1-4; d_call: NA; v_call: TRBV28; clone_size: NA; cdr3_aa: CASRDGGKTTEEKLFF; cdr3_nt: TGTGCCAGCAGAGATGGAGGAAAGACGACAGAAGAAAAACTGTTTTTT
j_call: TRBJ2-1; d_call: NA; v_call: TRBV5-4; clone_size: NA; cdr3_aa: CASSSGADRSYNEQFF; cdr3_nt: TGTGCCAGCAGCTCCGGGGCGGATCGGTCCTACAATGAGCAGTTCTTC
j_call: TRBJ2-3; d_call: NA; v_call: TRBV5-8; clone_size: NA; cdr3_aa: CASSTTAADTQYF; cdr3_nt: TGTGCCAGCAGCACGACCGCTGCAGATACGCAGTATTTT
j_call: TRBJ1-3; d_call: NA; v_call: TRBV6-6; clone_size: few; cdr3_aa: CASSLQGSGNTIYF; cdr3_nt: TGTGCCAGCAGTCTACAGGGCTCTGGAAACACCATATATTTT
j_call: TRBJ1-5; d_call: TRBD1; v_call: TRBV28; clone_size: NA; cdr3_aa: CASSFITGGNQPQHF; cdr3_nt: TGTGCCAGCAGTTTCATAACAGGGGGAAATCAGCCCCAGCATTTT
j_call: TRBJ2-6; d_call: NA; v_call: TRBV27; clone_size: few; cdr3_aa: CASSSIWTDRHSGANVLTF; cdr3_nt: TGTGCCAGCAGTTCAATCTGGACAGATAGACACTCTGGGGCCAACGTCCTGACTTTC
j_call: TRBJ2-5; d_call: TRBD1; v_call: TRBV7-9; clone_size: NA; cdr3_aa: CASSPPRGQGQETQYF; cdr3_nt: TGTGCCAGCAGCCCTCCCCGGGGACAGGGGCAAGAGACCCAGTACTTC
j_call: TRBJ1-1; d_call: TRBD1; v_call: TRBV7-9; clone_size: once; cdr3_aa: CASSQDRVGIEAFF; cdr3_nt: TGTGCCAGCAGCCAGGACAGGGTAGGCATTGAAGCTTTCTTT
j_call: TRBJ2-1; d_call: TRBD2; v_call: TRBV30; clone_size: NA; cdr3_aa: CAWSEGLAGIHEQFF; cdr3_nt: TGTGCCTGGAGTGAGGGACTAGCGGGAATCCATGAGCAGTTCTTC
j_call: TRBJ2-7; d_call: NA; v_call: TRBV25-1; clone_size: NA; cdr3_aa: CASSAERGRIYEQYF; cdr3_nt: TGTGCCAGCAGTGCAGAACGGGGAAGAATCTACGAGCAGTACTTC
j_call: TRBJ1-2; d_call: TRBD1; v_call: TRBV7-3; clone_size: NA; cdr3_aa: CASSSGTGTLGYTF; cdr3_nt: TGTGCCAGCAGCTCCGGGACAGGGACGTTAGGCTACACCTTC
j_call: TRBJ2-6; d_call: NA; v_call: TRBV5-1; clone_size: NA; cdr3_aa: CASSLSVFSSGANVLTF; cdr3_nt: TGCGCCAGCAGCTTGAGCGTCTTTAGCTCTGGGGCCAACGTCCTGACTTTC
j_call: TRBJ2-7; d_call: TRBD1; v_call: TRBV29-1; clone_size: NA; cdr3_aa: CSASTGTGGYEQYF; cdr3_nt: TGCAGCGCCAGTACAGGGACAGGGGGGTACGAGCAGTACTTC
j_call: TRBJ1-2; d_call: NA; v_call: TRBV9; clone_size: few; cdr3_aa: CASSAPRGLSPEPYGYTF; cdr3_nt: TGTGCCAGCAGCGCACCCCGGGGGTTGTCTCCGGAACCTTATGGCTACACCTTC
j_call: TRBJ1-2; d_call: TRBD1; v_call: TRBV19; clone_size: NA; cdr3_aa: CASSILGGTEYGYTF; cdr3_nt: TGTGCCAGTAGTATCCTCGGGGGGACAGAATATGGCTACACCTTC
j_call: TRBJ2-3; d_call: NA; v_call: TRBV5-1; clone_size: NA; cdr3_aa: CASSLMSRTDTQYF; cdr3_nt: TGCGCCAGCAGCTTGATGTCGCGGACAGATACGCAGTATTTT
j_call: TRBJ1-1; d_call: TRBD1; v_call: TRBV27; clone_size: NA; cdr3_aa: CASTLPGTGGGNTEAFF; cdr3_nt: TGTGCCAGCACCCTACCCGGGACAGGGGGGGGAAACACTGAAGCTTTCTTT
j_call: TRBJ2-1; d_call: TRBD1; v_call: TRBV2; clone_size: few; cdr3_aa: CASRVGQGALSEQFF; cdr3_nt: TGTGCCAGCAGGGTTGGGCAGGGGGCTTTAAGTGAGCAGTTCTTC
j_call: TRBJ2-7; d_call: TRBD1; v_call: TRBV6-6; clone_size: NA; cdr3_aa: CASSYTGQGYEQYF; cdr3_nt: TGTGCCAGCAGTTACACTGGACAGGGCTACGAGCAGTACTTC
j_call: TRBJ1-5; d_call: NA; v_call: TRBV27; clone_size: NA; cdr3_aa: CASRKFPNRAGSNQPQHF; cdr3_nt: TGTGCCAGCAGGAAGTTCCCCAACCGGGCGGGTAGCAATCAGCCCCAGCATTTT
j_call: TRBJ2-7; d_call: TRBD1; v_call: TRBV6-1; clone_size: NA; cdr3_aa: CASRSTGQGYEQYF; cdr3_nt: TGTGCCAGCAGAAGTACGGGACAGGGGTACGAGCAGTACTTC
j_call: TRBJ2-2; d_call: NA; v_call: TRBV6-4; clone_size: NA; cdr3_aa: CASSEWRNTGELFF; cdr3_nt: TGTGCCAGCAGTGAGTGGCGTAACACCGGGGAGCTGTTTTTT